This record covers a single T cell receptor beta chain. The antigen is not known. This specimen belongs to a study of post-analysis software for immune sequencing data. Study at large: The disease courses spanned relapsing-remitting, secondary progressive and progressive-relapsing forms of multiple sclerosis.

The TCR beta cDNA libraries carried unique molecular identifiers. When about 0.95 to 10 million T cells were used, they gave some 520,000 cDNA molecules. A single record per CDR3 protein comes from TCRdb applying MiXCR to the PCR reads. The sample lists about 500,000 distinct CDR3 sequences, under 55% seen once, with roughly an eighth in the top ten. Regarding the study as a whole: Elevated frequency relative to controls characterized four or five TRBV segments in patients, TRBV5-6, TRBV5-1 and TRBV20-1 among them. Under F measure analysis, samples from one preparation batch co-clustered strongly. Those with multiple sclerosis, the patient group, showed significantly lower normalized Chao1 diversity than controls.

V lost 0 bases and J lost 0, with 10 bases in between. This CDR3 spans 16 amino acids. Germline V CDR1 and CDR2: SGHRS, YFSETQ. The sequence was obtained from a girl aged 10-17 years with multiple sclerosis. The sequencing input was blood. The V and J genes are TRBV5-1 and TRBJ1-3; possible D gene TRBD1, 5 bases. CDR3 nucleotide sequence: TGCGCCAGCAGCTTGGCAGGGTCCCTCTCTGGAAACACCATATATTTT. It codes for CASSLAGSLSGNTIYF.